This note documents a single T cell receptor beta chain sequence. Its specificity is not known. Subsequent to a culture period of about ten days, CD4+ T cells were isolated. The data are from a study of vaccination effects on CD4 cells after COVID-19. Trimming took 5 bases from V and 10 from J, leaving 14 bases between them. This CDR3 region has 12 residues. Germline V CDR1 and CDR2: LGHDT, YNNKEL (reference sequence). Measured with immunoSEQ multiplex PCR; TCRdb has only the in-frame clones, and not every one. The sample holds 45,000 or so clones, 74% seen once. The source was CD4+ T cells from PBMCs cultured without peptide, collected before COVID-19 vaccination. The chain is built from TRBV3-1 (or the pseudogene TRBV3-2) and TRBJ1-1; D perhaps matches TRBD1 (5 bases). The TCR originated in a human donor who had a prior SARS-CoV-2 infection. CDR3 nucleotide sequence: TGTGCCAGCAGCTACCAGGGTCGCACAGCTTTCTTT. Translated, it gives CASSYQGRTAFF.